These 28 T cell receptor beta chains share one sample of origin, sequenced in a study of T cells in Graves' hyperthyroidism and ophthalmopathy. Regions amplified from RNA transcripts were the TCR beta CDR3 regions. Primed by the HTBI set, a first-round RT-PCR was run on the TCR CDR3. TCRdb reprocessed the multiplex PCR reads with MiXCR, giving one entry per CDR3 protein. Found here are roughly 530,000 distinct CDR3 sequences, roughly 15% of them singletons; the top ten hold 17%. What was sequenced was blood. The receptors come from a woman in her late teens or twenties with Graves' ophthalmopathy.

At least ten counts were recorded for this clonotype. The rearrangement joins TRBV30 to TRBJ1-5; 7 bases are shared with TRBD1. CDR3 length: 13 residues. V trimming: 2 bases; J trimming: 5 bases; junction bases outside the gene matches: 3. CDR1 and CDR2 from the germline V gene are GTSNPN and SVGIG (reference sequence). The CDR3 DNA reads as TGTGCCTGGAGTCCAACAGGGGATCAGCCCCAGCATTTT. Amino acids: CAWSPTGDQPQHF.

This clonotype was counted at least ten times. The gene calls are TRBV28 and TRBJ1-5; possible D gene TRBD1, 6 bases. Trimming took 6 bases from V and 7 from J, leaving 16 bases between them. Germline values: CDR1 MDHEN, CDR2 SYDVKM. The CDR3 spans 14 residues. CDR3 region: CASRSGGGGQPQHF. DNA of the CDR3: TGTGCCAGCAGAAGCGGGGGGGGCGGCCAGCCCCAGCATTTT.

The sample holds many counts of this clonotype. This chain links TRBV6-5 with TRBJ2-7, with TRBD1 as a possible D gene (7 bases). CDR1 and CDR2 (germline): MNHEY, SVGAGI. Trimming shortened V by 0 bases and J by 2 bases, and 17 bases separated the two germline ends. The CDR3 has 17 amino acids. CDR3 nucleotides: TGTGCCAGCAGTTACTCGATAGGAGGAGGGGGCCCCTACGAGCAGTACTTC. Translated: CASSYSIGGGGPYEQYF.

This clonotype was seen repeatedly, ten times or more. The chain joins TRBV28 to TRBJ1-2; 8 bases fit TRBD1. The germline V gene encodes CDR1 MDHEN and CDR2 SYDVKM. Trimming removed 1 base from V and 4 bases from J; junction bases left unmatched: 5. The CDR3 covers 15 residues. The CDR3 DNA reads as TGTGCCAGCAGTTTATCCGGGACAGGTGGCTATGGCTACACCTTC. Its translation: CASSLSGTGGYGYTF.

This clonotype was picked up a small number of times. The chain couples TRBV7-9 to TRBJ1-2, with D possibly TRBD1 on 6 matching bases. V was shortened by 5 bases and J by 6 bases, with 13 bases between the two germline ends. This CDR3 has 13 residues. Germline V CDR1 and CDR2: SEHNR, FQNEAQ (reference sequence). The CDR3 DNA is TGTGCCAGCAGCCCACAGGGAATTCATGGCTACACCTTC. This gives the protein CASSPQGIHGYTF.

This clonotype was counted at least ten times. The genes are TRBV12-3 or TRBV12-4 and TRBJ2-6, with 9 positions matching TRBD1. This CDR3 contains 21 residues. V lost 2 bases to trimming and J lost 2 bases; unmatched junction nucleotides: 16. The CDR3 nucleotides read TGTGCCAGCAGTTTATTTCGAAGGGGGGGGACAGGGAACCCTGGGGCCAACGTCCTGACTTTC. Its protein is CASSLFRRGGTGNPGANVLTF.

The rearrangement joins TRBV15 to TRBJ1-1; the match to TRBD1 covers 8 bases. This CDR3 contains 13 residues. Trimming took 3 bases from V and 6 from J; bases not matched to a gene: 3. In germline, CDR1 is LNHNV, CDR2 YYDKDF (reference sequence). CDR3 bases: TGTGCCACCAGCAGGTCAGGGGGCTCTGAAGCTTTCTTT. As protein: CATSRSGGSEAFF.

At least ten counts were recorded for this clonotype. This chain connects TRBV5-1 to TRBJ2-7; D might be TRBD1 (5 bases). Germline V gene lookup returns CDR1 SGHRS and CDR2 YFSETQ. Deletions cut 4 bases from V and 0 bases from J, with 20 bases between. This CDR3 region has 17 residues. The DNA of the CDR3 is TGCGCCAGCAGCCTAGGGGCTGAAAAGGCGGACTCCTACGAGCAGTACTTC. As protein: CASSLGAEKADSYEQYF.

This chain uses TRBV24-1 with TRBJ1-6, with TRBD1 matching over 7 bases. The CDR3 has 14 amino acids. CDR1 is KGHDR, CDR2 SFDVKD, per germline. J was trimmed by 6 bases and V by 9 bases; bases with no gene match: 7. The CDR3 loop is CATQGGPINSPLHF. The CDR3 region has the DNA TGTGCCACCCAGGGGGGCCCGATTAATTCACCCCTCCACTTT.

The chain is built from TRBV5-1 and TRBJ2-7, with TRBD1 matching over 10 bases. The CDR3 has 14 residues. The germline gives CDR1 SGHRS, CDR2 YFSETQ. The trim removed 5 bases at V and 5 bases at J, leaving 7 bases unmatched. The DNA of the CDR3 is TGCGCCAGCAGACGCGGACAGGGGGAAAACGAGCAGTACTTC. It encodes CASRRGQGENEQYF.

This clonotype occurred many times. The chain carries TRBV11-1 and TRBJ2-7, with D possibly being TRBD1 (6 bases). The CDR3 is made up of 13 amino acids. Trimming left V 5 bases short and J 3 bases short, with 11 bases between. The germline V gene has CDR1 SGHAT and CDR2 FQDESV (reference sequence). CDR3 sequence (DNA): TGTGCCAGCAGCGAGACAGGAAACTACGAGCAGTACTTC. Translated, it gives CASSETGNYEQYF.

This clonotype was counted at least ten times. V gene TRBV15 combines with J gene TRBJ1-1; D ambiguous. In germline, CDR1 is LNHNV, CDR2 YYDKDF (reference sequence). Trimming took 1 base from V and 0 from J, leaving 6 bases between them. This CDR3 region has 14 residues. CDR3 coding DNA: TGTGCCACCAGCAGAGGGCCAGTGAACACTGAAGCTTTCTTT. This gives the protein CATSRGPVNTEAFF.

The CDR3 spells CAERVYTSGVTDTQYF. The CDR3 DNA reads as TGTGCGGAAAGGGTCTATACTAGCGGGGTCACAGATACGCAGTATTTT. The chain is built from TRBV7-9 and TRBJ2-3; 10 nucleotides agree with TRBD2. The CDR3 has 16 amino acids. Germline assignment: CDR1 SEHNR and CDR2 FQNEAQ (reference sequence).

This sequence joins TRBV6-1 and TRBJ2-3; 8 bases fit TRBD1. CDR1 MNHNS and CDR2 SASEGT come from the germline V gene. The CDR3 consists of 14 residues. Losses at the gene ends were 5 bases for V and 2 bases for J; bases not matched to a gene: 3. CDR3 in DNA: TGTGCCAGCAGTCCAGGGGGCCCCACAGATACGCAGTATTTT. It translates to CASSPGGPTDTQYF.

This clonotype appeared many times. The chain combines TRBV9 with TRBJ1-1; TRBD1 might be the D (6 bases). Trimming took off 0 bases at V and 4 bases at J, with 10 bases between the two ends. The CDR3 covers 14 residues. The germline CDR1 and CDR2 sequences are SGDLS and YYNGEE. CDR3 amino acids: CASSVVLGGTEAFF. The CDR3 nucleotides read TGTGCCAGCAGCGTAGTTTTAGGGGGCACTGAAGCTTTCTTT.

This clonotype was counted only a few times. The chain joins TRBV19 to TRBJ1-1; D is perhaps TRBD1 (6 bases). There are 14 residues in the CDR3. Trimming took 7 bases from V and 0 from J, leaving 12 bases between them. Germline CDR1 LNHDA, CDR2 SQIVND (reference sequence). CDR3 in DNA: TGTGCCAGTAACAGGGACGGAATGAACACTGAAGCTTTCTTT. Protein product: CASNRDGMNTEAFF.

This clonotype was counted ten times or more. V usage is TRBV3-1 and J usage is TRBJ2-6, with 13 bases that match TRBD2. Germline V gene sequence: CDR1 LGHDT, CDR2 YNNKEL (reference sequence). The CDR3 sequence is 18 residues long. The J segment lost 1 base and the V segment lost 3 bases, leaving 3 bases of the junction unmatched. The chain's CDR3 is CASSQGLAGTSGANVLTF. The DNA for the CDR3 is TGTGCCAGCAGCCAGGGACTAGCGGGAACGTCTGGGGCCAACGTCCTGACTTTC.

The rearrangement joins TRBV30 to TRBJ1-1, with 7 bases aligning to TRBD1. This CDR3 contains 12 residues. CDR1 and CDR2 (germline): GTSNPN, SVGIG (reference sequence). J lost 7 bases, V lost 4 bases, and 6 bases had no gene match. CDR3: CAWTRGQVEAFF. The CDR3 DNA reads as TGTGCCTGGACCAGAGGACAGGTTGAAGCTTTCTTT.

There are many counts of this clonotype. The chain carries TRBV5-1 and TRBJ1-1, with TRBD1 matching over 11 bases. CDR3 length equals 15 residues. Germline loops: CDR1 SGHRS, CDR2 YFSETQ. V was clipped by 2 bases and J by 11 bases; unmatched bases: 11. The CDR3 DNA follows: TGCGCCAGCAGCTTACCGGGACAGGGGGTCGCGGGGGCTTTCTTT. Protein sequence: CASSLPGQGVAGAFF. Drawing the rest from reference TRBV5-1 and TRBJ1-1, the complete variable domain is KAGVTQTPRYLIKTRGQQVTLSCSPISGHRSVSWYQQTPGQGLQFLFEYFSETQRNKGNFPGRFSGRQFSNSRSEMNVSTLELGDSALYLCASSLPGQGVAGAFFGQGTRLTVV.

This clonotype is a singleton in its sample. The chain employs TRBV12-5 and TRBJ1-1; TRBD1 might be the D (5 bases). This CDR3 comprises 12 residues. V was shortened by 3 bases and J by 10 bases, with 12 bases between the two germline ends. Germline loops: CDR1 LGHNT, CDR2 FRNRAP. The CDR3 DNA is TGTGCTAGTGGTTTTGGGGGGGGTTCAGCTTTCTTT. Its translation is CASGFGGGSAFF. The full variable domain, rest sourced from reference TRBV12-5 and TRBJ1-1, is DARVTQTPRHKVTEMGQEVTMRCQPILGHNTVFWYRQTMMQGLELLAYFRNRAPLDDSGMPKDRFSAEMPDATLATLKIQPSEPRDSAVYFCASGFGGGSAFFGQGTRLTVV.

This clonotype was observed many times. The V gene is TRBV6-2 or TRBV6-3, the J gene TRBJ2-5; the D is unclear. Germline V lookup: CDR1 MNHEY, CDR2 SVGEGT. Trimming removed 4 bases from V and 2 bases from J, with 17 bases in between. The CDR3 totals 16 residues. CDR3 in DNA: TGTGCCAGCAGTTCCCCGTTTGGAGCCGGGCAAGAGACCCAGTACTTC. Protein product: CASSSPFGAGQETQYF.

This clonotype occurred many times. The chain recombines TRBV5-1 with TRBJ2-1; no clear D. V dropped 0 bases and J dropped 2 bases, with 9 bases sitting between them. Germline CDR1 reads SGHRS; CDR2 reads YFSETQ. The CDR3 totals 15 residues. The CDR3 DNA follows: TGCGCCAGCAGCTTGGAAGGAGAAACCTACAATGAGCAGTTCTTC. It is translated as CASSLEGETYNEQFF.

The rearrangement uses TRBV7-3 and TRBJ2-5, with a weak D call TRBD1 (5 bases). This CDR3 has 15 amino acids. Trimming cost V 0 bases and J 2 bases, with 10 bases left between them. CDR1 SGHTA and CDR2 FQGTGA come from the germline V gene. CDR3 DNA: TGTGCCAGCAGCTTAACCCCAGGGCAGCAAGAGACCCAGTACTTC. Translated, it gives CASSLTPGQQETQYF.

This clonotype was observed a few times. This chain links TRBV4-1 with TRBJ2-3; 9 bases agree with TRBD1. Trimming cost V 4 bases and J 3 bases; bases outside gene matches: 8. The CDR3 extends over 16 amino acids. Germline V lookup: CDR1 MGHRA, CDR2 YSYEKL. CDR3 sequence (DNA): TGCGCCAGCAGCCCGGCGGGACAGGGACGAACAGATACGCAGTATTTT. The encoded protein is CASSPAGQGRTDTQYF.

This clonotype was picked up a small number of times. This sequence joins TRBV19 and TRBJ1-5; D is ambiguous. With 9 bases removed from V and 0 bases from J, the gap between germline ends came to 15 bases. CDR3 length: 15 residues. Per germline, CDR1 LNHDA and CDR2 SQIVND (reference sequence). The CDR3 DNA reads TGTGCCAGGAAGCGAGGATCTTATAGCAATCAGCCCCAGCATTTT. Protein: CARKRGSYSNQPQHF. Using reference TRBV19 and TRBJ1-5 for the parts outside the CDR3, the full variable domain is DGGITQSPKYLFRKEGQNVTLSCEQNLNHDAMYWYRQDPGQGLRLIYYSQIVNDFQKGDIAEGYSVSREKKESFPLTVTSAQKNPTAFYLCARKRGSYSNQPQHFGDGTRLSIL.

J is TRBJ2-1 and V is TRBV6-2 or TRBV6-3; 13 bases agree with TRBD2. V trimming: 7 bases; J trimming: 0 bases; junction bases outside the gene matches: 12. The CDR3 length is 19 residues. The germline gives CDR1 MNHEY, CDR2 SVGEGT. The CDR3 here is CASTHYGLAGVYSYNEQFF. The CDR3 DNA sequence: TGTGCCAGCACCCATTACGGACTAGCGGGAGTTTACTCCTACAATGAGCAGTTCTTC.

The chain uses TRBV20-1 and TRBJ2-7; weak D call: TRBD2 (8 bases). CDR3 length: 14 amino acids. V shed 8 bases and J shed 5 bases, with 22 bases lying between them. Germline CDR1 DFQATT, CDR2 SNEGSKA (reference sequence). CDR3 residues: CSSGGGASVNEQYF. The CDR3, as DNA: TGCAGTTCGGGAGGGGGCGCCAGTGTCAACGAGCAGTACTTC.

This clonotype was observed at least ten times. CDR3 nucleotide sequence: TGTGCCAGCAGTCGGAAGGGACAGGGTTCGGGCACTGAAGCTTTCTTT. Translated: CASSRKGQGSGTEAFF. The J gene is TRBJ1-1, the V gene TRBV5-6, with 9 bases lining up with TRBD1. V shed 5 bases, J shed 4 bases, and the junction held 12 bases outside the gene matches. The CDR3 loop spans 16 amino acids. Germline loops: CDR1 SGHDT, CDR2 YYEEEE.